The 5 T cell receptor beta chains below come from one sample, sequenced in a study of T cell changes during pregnancy in multiple sclerosis. The protocol was immunoSEQ multiplex PCR, while the TCRdb copy is restricted to in-frame clones and leaves out a portion. This table has over 80,000 clones, roughly 93% appearing once. This material consisted of peripheral blood, taken in the third trimester of pregnancy. The receptors were sampled from a female donor in good health, enrolled as a control in a pregnancy study.

The chain links TRBV28 to TRBJ1-1; TRBD1 aligns across 7 bases. This CDR3 has 15 amino acids. Germline V gene sequence: CDR1 MDHEN, CDR2 SYDVKM. Trimming removed 1 base from V and 4 bases from J; junction bases left unmatched: 6. The DNA for the CDR3 is TGTGCCAGCAGTTTATTCCCGGCAGGGGGCACTGAAGCTTTCTTT. This gives the protein CASSLFPAGGTEAFF.

The chain couples TRBV4-2 to TRBJ2-7; possibly TRBD2 for D (6 bases). This CDR3 has 16 amino acids. Trimming cost V 0 bases and J 3 bases, with 15 bases left between them. Germline V gene sequence: CDR1 LGHNA, CDR2 YNFKEQ. The CDR3 nucleotides are TGTGCCAGCAGCCAAGATTCCCCAGGCGGGGTCTACGAGCAGTACTTC. Residues: CASSQDSPGGVYEQYF.

The chain couples TRBV5-1 to TRBJ2-1, with 7 bases that match TRBD2. The CDR3 is made up of 16 amino acids. The ends lost 1 base at V and 5 bases at J; junction bases unmatched: 9. Germline lookup yields CDR1 SGHRS and CDR2 YFSETQ. Here the CDR3 reads CASSLRPSGTNNEQFF. CDR3 in DNA: TGCGCCAGCAGCTTGAGGCCTAGCGGTACCAACAATGAGCAGTTCTTC.

The chain has TRBV2 and TRBJ2-5; the match to TRBD1 covers 7 bases. The CDR3 length is 16 residues. With V trimmed by 1 base and J by 5 bases, 10 bases remained unmatched. Germline V gene lookup returns CDR1 SNHLY and CDR2 FYNNEI. CDR3 residues: CASSEVGQTPEETQYF. CDR3 nucleotides: TGTGCCAGCAGTGAAGTGGGACAGACCCCAGAGGAGACCCAGTACTTC.

V gene TRBV2 combines with J gene TRBJ2-2; the match to TRBD2 covers 8 bases. Looked up from germline, CDR1 is SNHLY and CDR2 is FYNNEI. This CDR3 contains 15 residues. V was pared by 6 bases and J by 5 bases, with 8 bases of the junction left unmatched. CDR3 DNA sequence: TGTGCCAGCAGGGGGCTACTAGCGGTTACCGGGGAGCTGTTTTTT. Translating gives CASRGLLAVTGELFF.